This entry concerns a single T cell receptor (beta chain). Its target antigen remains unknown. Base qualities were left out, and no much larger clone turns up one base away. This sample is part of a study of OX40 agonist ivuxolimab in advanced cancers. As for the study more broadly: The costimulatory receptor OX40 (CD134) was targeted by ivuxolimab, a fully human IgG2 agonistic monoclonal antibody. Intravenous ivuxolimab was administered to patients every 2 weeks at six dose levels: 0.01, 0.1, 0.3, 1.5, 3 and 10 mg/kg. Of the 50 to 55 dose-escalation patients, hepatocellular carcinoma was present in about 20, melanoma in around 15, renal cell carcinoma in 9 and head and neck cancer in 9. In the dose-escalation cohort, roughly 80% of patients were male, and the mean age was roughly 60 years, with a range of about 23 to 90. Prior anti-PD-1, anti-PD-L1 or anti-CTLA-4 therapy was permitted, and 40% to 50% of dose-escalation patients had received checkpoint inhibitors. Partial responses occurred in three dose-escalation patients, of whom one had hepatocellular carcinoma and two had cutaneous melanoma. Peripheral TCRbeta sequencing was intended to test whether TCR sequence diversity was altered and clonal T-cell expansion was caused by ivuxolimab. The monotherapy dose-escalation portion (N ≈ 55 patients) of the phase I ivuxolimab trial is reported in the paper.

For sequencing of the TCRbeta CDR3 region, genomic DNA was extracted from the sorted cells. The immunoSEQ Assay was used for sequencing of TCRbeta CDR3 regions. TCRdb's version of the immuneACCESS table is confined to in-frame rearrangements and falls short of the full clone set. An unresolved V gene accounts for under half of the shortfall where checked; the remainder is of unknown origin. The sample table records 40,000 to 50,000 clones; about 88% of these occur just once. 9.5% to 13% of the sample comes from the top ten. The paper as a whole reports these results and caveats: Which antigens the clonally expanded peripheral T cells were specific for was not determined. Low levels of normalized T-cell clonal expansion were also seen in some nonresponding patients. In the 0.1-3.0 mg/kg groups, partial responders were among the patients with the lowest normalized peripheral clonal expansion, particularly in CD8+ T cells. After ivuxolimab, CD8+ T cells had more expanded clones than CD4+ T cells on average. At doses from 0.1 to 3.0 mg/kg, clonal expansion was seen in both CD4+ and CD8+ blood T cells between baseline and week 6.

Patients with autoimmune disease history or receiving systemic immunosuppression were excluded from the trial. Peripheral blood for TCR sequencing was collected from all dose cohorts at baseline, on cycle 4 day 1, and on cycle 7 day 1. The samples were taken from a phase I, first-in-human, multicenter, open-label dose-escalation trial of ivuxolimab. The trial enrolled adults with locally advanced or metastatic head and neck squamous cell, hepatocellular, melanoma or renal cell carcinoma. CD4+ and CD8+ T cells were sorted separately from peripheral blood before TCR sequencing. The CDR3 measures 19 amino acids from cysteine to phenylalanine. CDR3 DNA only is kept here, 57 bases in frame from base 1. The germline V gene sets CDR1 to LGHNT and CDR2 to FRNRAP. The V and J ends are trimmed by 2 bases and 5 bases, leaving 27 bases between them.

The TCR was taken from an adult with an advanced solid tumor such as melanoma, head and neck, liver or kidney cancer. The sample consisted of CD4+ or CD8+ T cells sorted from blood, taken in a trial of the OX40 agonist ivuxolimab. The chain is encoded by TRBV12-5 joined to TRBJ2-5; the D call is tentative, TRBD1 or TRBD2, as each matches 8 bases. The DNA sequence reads TGTGCTAGTGGTTTGCTCCGGACAGGGCGGACTAGCCCTCTGGAGACCCAGTACTTC. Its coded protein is CASGLLRTGRTSPLETQYF.